This passage covers 5 T cell receptor beta chains from one sample sequenced in a study of cytomegalovirus exposure and HLA in healthy donors (dated by TCRdb to about 2017). Libraries were made using the immunoSEQ multiplex PCR assay. The multiplex PCR relied on a mix of 60 forward primers for TCR Vbeta segments and 13 reverse primers for TCR Jbeta segments. TCRdb stores this immuneACCESS table with in-frame sequences only. Part of the clones is absent; in the studies checked, under half of the shortfall reflects unresolved V genes, and no reason is known for the rest. This sample has approximately 130,000 clones in its table, and 83% of those were observed once. The ten largest clones capture 1% to 1.5% of the sample. Sequences were obtained from PBMCs. These receptors were collected from a girl aged 2 to 9 in good health and CMV-seronegative.

The genes are TRBV4-1 and TRBJ2-3; 11 positions agree with TRBD2. J lost 1 base, V lost 4 bases, and 13 bases had no gene match. This CDR3 is 19 amino acids long. Germline V gene lookup returns CDR1 MGHRA and CDR2 YSYEKL. The CDR3: CASSRSIAGGTPGTDTQYF. The CDR3 DNA follows: TGCGCCAGCAGCCGGAGTATAGCGGGAGGGACCCCTGGCACAGATACGCAGTATTTT.

This chain connects TRBV15 to TRBJ2-3; the match to TRBD2 covers 7 bases. The CDR3 is 16 amino acids. Germline CDR1 LNHNV, CDR2 YYDKDF (reference sequence). Unmatched junction bases numbered 9, after V lost 0 bases and J lost 6 bases. The CDR3 spells CATSRDLGEGRDTQYF. In DNA form, the CDR3 reads TGTGCCACCAGCAGAGATCTCGGGGAGGGCCGCGATACGCAGTATTTT.

This chain joins TRBV7-8 and TRBJ1-1; 10 bases are shared with TRBD1. V lost 5 bases, J lost 0 bases, and 6 bases stayed unmatched. CDR1 is SGHVS, CDR2 FQNEAQ, per germline. The CDR3 has 16 amino acids. CDR3 DNA: TGTGCCAGCAGCAAAAGGGACAGGGGCATGAACACTGAAGCTTTCTTT. It translates to CASSKRDRGMNTEAFF.

This clone has a single count. The J gene is TRBJ2-2, the V gene TRBV5-1; D is undetermined. This CDR3 spans 14 amino acids. CDR1 is SGHRS and CDR2 is YFSETQ in the germline V gene. The V end lost 5 bases, the J end lost 2 bases, and 10 bases lay between the germline ends. The CDR3 DNA is TGCGCCAGCAGGCTAGACCTTAACACCGGGGAGCTGTTTTTT. The encoded protein is CASRLDLNTGELFF.

This chain connects TRBV10-1 to TRBJ2-5; TRBD2 is a possible D gene (6 bases). This CDR3 has 13 residues. CDR1 is WNHNN and CDR2 is SYGVQD in the germline V gene (reference sequence). The ends were cut back, 3 bases at V and 6 bases at J, with 11 bases in the middle. As DNA, the CDR3 is TGCGCCAGCAGTGAATCGGGAGCCCAGACCCAGTACTTC. The encoded protein is CASSESGAQTQYF.